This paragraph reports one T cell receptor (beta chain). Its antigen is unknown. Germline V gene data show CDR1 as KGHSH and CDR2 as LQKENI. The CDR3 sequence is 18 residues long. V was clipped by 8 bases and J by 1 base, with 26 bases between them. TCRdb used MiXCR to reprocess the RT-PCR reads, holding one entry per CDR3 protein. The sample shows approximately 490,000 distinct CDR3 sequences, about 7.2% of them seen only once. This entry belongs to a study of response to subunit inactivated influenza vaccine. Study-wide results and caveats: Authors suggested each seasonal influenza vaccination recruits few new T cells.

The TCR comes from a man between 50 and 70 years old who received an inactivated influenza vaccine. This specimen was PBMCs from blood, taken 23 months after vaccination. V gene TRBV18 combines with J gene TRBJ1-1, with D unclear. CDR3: CASLPQVTAPSWNTEAFF. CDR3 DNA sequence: TGTGCCAGCCTACCCCAGGTGACCGCACCGAGTTGGAACACTGAAGCTTTCTTT.